The 31 T cell receptor beta chains listed next were all sequenced from one sample in a study of T cell repertoires in cytomegalovirus infection. Using its own MiXCR run on the reads, TCRdb lists one record per CDR3 protein. The sample lists around 550,000 distinct CDR3 sequences; roughly 29% were seen once. Sample: PBMCs. The receptors shown here come from a human donor in good health (CMV status not recorded). Some clones in this sample may be carry-over from other donors' samples.

The CDR3 loop is CASSPSRGQTDTQYF. The CDR3 nucleotides read TGTGCCAGCAGTCCATCGAGGGGGCAGACAGATACGCAGTATTTT. J is TRBJ2-3 and V is TRBV28; 7 bases map to TRBD1. The CDR3 is 15 residues long. Germline trimming cut 5 bases from V and 3 bases from J; bases unmatched to any gene: 8. Germline CDR1 and CDR2: MDHEN and SYDVKM.

The sample holds many counts of this clonotype. This rearrangement joins TRBV7-8 to TRBJ2-2, with D tentatively TRBD2 (6 bases). V was clipped by 1 base and J by 8 bases, with 17 bases between them. The CDR3 sequence is 16 residues long. Germline lookup yields CDR1 SGHVS and CDR2 FQNEAQ. In nucleotides, the CDR3 is TGTGCCAGCAGCTTAGAGGCGGGAAGCCCTACAGGGGAGCTGTTTTTT. Amino acid sequence: CASSLEAGSPTGELFF.

This clonotype was seen only a few times. The V gene is TRBV11-2, the J gene TRBJ1-3, with 7 bases that match TRBD1. CDR1 is SGHAT and CDR2 is FQNNGV in the germline V gene. The CDR3 contains 14 residues. With 6 bases clipped from V and 2 bases from J, the junction kept 4 bases outside the gene matches. The CDR3 here is CASRLDRAGNTIYF. CDR3 coding DNA: TGTGCCAGCAGACTCGACAGGGCTGGAAACACCATATATTTT.

The rearrangement links TRBV6-2 or TRBV6-3 to TRBJ2-1; D is perhaps TRBD1 or TRBD2 (5 bases each). CDR1 is MNHEY and CDR2 is SVGEGT in the germline V gene. This CDR3 is 11 amino acids long. Trimming stripped 3 bases from V and 13 bases from J, with 10 bases between. For the CDR3, the DNA is TGTGCCAGCAGTTATTTCGGGGCACAGTTCTTC. This codes for CASSYFGAQFF.

In nucleotides, the CDR3 is TGTGCCAGTAATAGGGCTAACTATGGCTACACCTTC. It is translated as CASNRANYGYTF. This rearrangement joins TRBV19 to TRBJ1-2; D is undetermined. Trimming left V 7 bases short and J 0 bases short, with 6 bases between. The CDR3 extends over 12 amino acids. Germline CDR1 and CDR2: LNHDA and SQIVND (reference sequence).

This clonotype was picked up a small number of times. This sequence joins TRBV19 and TRBJ1-1; D remains ambiguous. Trimming pared 3 bases from V and 0 bases from J, leaving 14 bases between. Germline values: CDR1 LNHDA, CDR2 SQIVND (reference sequence). The CDR3 runs 16 residues. The DNA of the CDR3 is TGTGCCAGTAGTATGGACTCCCGAAGGTTGAACACTGAAGCTTTCTTT. It encodes CASSMDSRRLNTEAFF.

V is TRBV7-2 and J is TRBJ2-7, with TRBD2 matching over 14 bases. CDR1 SGHTA and CDR2 FQGNSA come from the germline V gene. The trim removed 4 bases at V and 6 bases at J, leaving 8 bases unmatched. The CDR3 consists of 16 residues. CDR3: CASSSQGLAGALEQYF. The CDR3 bases are TGTGCCAGCAGCTCCCAGGGACTAGCGGGGGCCCTCGAGCAGTACTTC.

Remarks on this clonotype: A single base separates this from a much larger clone, so it may be a read error. The chain has TRBV7-2 and TRBJ1-1, with D perhaps matching TRBD1 (5 bases). Germline V gene data show CDR1 as SGHTA and CDR2 as FQGNSA. V lost 5 bases, J lost 5 bases, and 18 bases lay in between. The CDR3 totals 15 residues. CDR3 sequence (DNA): TGTGCCAGCAGCCCGCGGGCAGGGTTAGGAACTGAAGCTTTCTTT. Translating it yields CASSPRAGLGTEAFF.

This clonotype came up a few times. The chain carries TRBV6-2 or TRBV6-3 and TRBJ2-5; 9 nucleotides agree with TRBD2. V shed 2 bases, J shed 4 bases, and the junction held 8 bases outside the gene matches. The CDR3 sequence is 16 residues long. Germline loops: CDR1 MNHEY, CDR2 SVGEGT. DNA of the CDR3: TGTGCCAGCAGTTACGCTCCAGTACTAGCGGGAGAGACCCAGTACTTC. It codes for CASSYAPVLAGETQYF.

The chain has TRBV19 and TRBJ1-2; 9 nucleotides align to TRBD1. Germline V gene lookup returns CDR1 LNHDA and CDR2 SQIVND (reference sequence). This CDR3 is built from 15 residues. V was pared by 3 bases and J by 9 bases, with 11 bases of the junction left unmatched. CDR3 in DNA: TGTGCCAGTAGTATCCCTTGGGACAGGGAAGAAAGCTACACCTTC. It specifies CASSIPWDREESYTF.

The rearrangement uses TRBV5-4 and TRBJ2-7; 7 positions agree with TRBD2. V lost 0 bases, J lost 3 bases, and 6 bases stayed unmatched. The CDR3 length is 15 residues. Germline V CDR1 and CDR2: SGHNT, YYREEE (reference sequence). The CDR3 coding sequence is TGTGCCAGCAGCTTGGGGGGGGGGACCCGCTACGAGCAGTACGTC. Encoded protein: CASSLGGGTRYEQYV.

The V and J genes are TRBV7-9 and TRBJ2-2, with D possibly matching TRBD2 (6 bases). This CDR3 has 14 residues. Trimming took off 8 bases at V and 1 base at J, with 11 bases between the two ends. CDR1 is SEHNR and CDR2 is FQNEAQ in the germline V gene (reference sequence). This chain's CDR3 is CASSGLLNTGELFF. CDR3 DNA sequence: TGTGCCAGCTCGGGACTCCTGAACACCGGGGAGCTGTTTTTT.

DNA of the CDR3: TGTGCCAGCAGTTCTCCTTCGACAACAGCAGAAGCTTTCTTT. Translation gives CASSSPSTTAEAFF. The chain is built from TRBV12-3 or TRBV12-4 and TRBJ1-1; D unclear. V was clipped by 4 bases and J by 8 bases, with 17 bases between them. The CDR3 spans 14 residues.

This clonotype was found a few times. The chain joins TRBV7-9 to TRBJ2-5; D not resolved. V was cut by 1 base and J by 1 base, with 10 bases left in between. Germline V gives CDR1 SEHNR, CDR2 FQNEAQ (reference sequence). This CDR3 has 15 residues. Here the CDR3 reads CASSLDWTLQETQYF. The CDR3 DNA reads as TGTGCCAGCAGCTTAGACTGGACCCTCCAAGAGACCCAGTACTTC.

Comment on this clonotype: A much larger clone lies a single base off, so this may be a read error. The chain is built from TRBV7-8 and TRBJ2-2, with 11 bases fitting TRBD1. This CDR3 has 16 residues. Germline assignment: CDR1 SGHVS and CDR2 FQNEAQ. The CDR3 loop reads CAGSSRDRGATGELFF. The DNA of the CDR3 is TGTGCCGGCAGTTCCCGGGACAGGGGGGCCACCGGGGAGCTGTTTTTT. Complete variable domain (other parts from reference TRBV7-8 and TRBJ2-2): GAGVSQSPRYKVAKRGQDVALRCDPISGHVSLFWYQQALGQGPEFLTYFQNEAQLDKSGLPSDRFFAERPEGSVSTLKIQRTQQEDSAVYLCAGSSRDRGATGELFFGEGSRLTVL.

This sequence joins TRBV7-3 and TRBJ1-6; TRBD1 is a possible D gene (6 bases). The CDR3 consists of 17 residues. V lost 4 bases to trimming and J lost 8 bases, with 21 bases between them. Germline V gene data show CDR1 as SGHTA and CDR2 as FQGTGA. CDR3 DNA: TGTGCCAGCAGCTCCTCCGTGATTTGGGACATGGATTCACCCCTCCACTTT. Translated: CASSSSVIWDMDSPLHF.

This clonotype was picked up a small number of times. The J gene is TRBJ2-1, the V gene TRBV4-2, with 8 bases that match TRBD2. Germline CDR1 reads LGHNA; CDR2 reads YNFKEQ. The ends lost 2 bases at V and 2 bases at J; junction bases unmatched: 8. The CDR3 contains 17 residues. The CDR3 sequence is CASSQLISSGAYNEQFF. CDR3 bases: TGTGCCAGCAGCCAATTGATTAGTAGCGGGGCCTACAATGAGCAGTTCTTC.

This clonotype was recorded only once. CDR3 region: CASSLFGGSSYEQYV. The CDR3 DNA reads TGCGCCAGCAGCTTGTTCGGCGGCTCCTCCTACGAGCAGTACGTC. The chain recombines TRBV5-1 with TRBJ2-7; D is ambiguous. The V end was cut by 1 base, the J end by 0 bases, with 11 bases between. CDR3 length: 15 residues. CDR1 SGHRS and CDR2 YFSETQ come from the germline V gene.

The chain links TRBV5-6 to TRBJ1-1; D remains ambiguous. Germline lookup yields CDR1 SGHDT and CDR2 YYEEEE. Trimming stripped 1 base from V and 1 base from J, with 11 bases between. CDR3 size: 15 residues. CDR3 region: CASSLNPTPNTEAFF. CDR3 nucleotide sequence: TGTGCCAGCAGCTTGAATCCGACACCGAACACTGAAGCTTTCTTT.

This chain uses TRBV10-3 with TRBJ2-7; a weak D match, TRBD2 (6 bases). Trimming removed 6 bases from V and 4 bases from J, with 16 bases in between. Looked up from germline, CDR1 is ENHRY and CDR2 is SYGVKD. The CDR3 loop spans 14 amino acids. The CDR3 region is CAIRPLTGGYEQYF. Written as DNA, the CDR3 is TGTGCCATCAGACCCTTAACCGGGGGATACGAGCAGTACTTC.

This clonotype was counted only a few times. The genes are TRBV6-5 and TRBJ1-5, with D unresolved. The CDR3 runs to 15 residues. CDR1 MNHEY and CDR2 SVGAGI come from the germline V gene. Trimming shortened V by 6 bases and J by 0 bases, and 12 bases separated the two germline ends. The CDR3 loop reads CASRRLVPSNQPQHF. The CDR3, as DNA: TGTGCCAGCAGACGACTCGTCCCTAGCAATCAGCCCCAGCATTTT.

This clonotype has more than one count but fewer than ten. The V and J genes are TRBV12-3 or TRBV12-4 and TRBJ2-3; 9 bases are shared with TRBD1. CDR3 length: 15 amino acids. J gave up 4 bases and V 5 bases, and 7 bases lay outside the gene matches. CDR3 DNA: TGTGCCAGCAGTGTCACAGGGGGCGAGTCAGATACGCAGTATTTT. Translated: CASSVTGGESDTQYF.

This rearrangement joins TRBV24-1 to TRBJ1-5, with 10 bases lining up with TRBD1. This CDR3 comprises 15 residues. CDR1 KGHDR and CDR2 SFDVKD come from the germline V gene. Germline trimming cut 3 bases from V and 4 bases from J; bases unmatched to any gene: 2. CDR3 in amino acids: CATSDRTGGNQPQHF. CDR3 sequence (DNA): TGTGCCACCAGTGATCGGACAGGGGGAAATCAGCCCCAGCATTTT.

This clonotype was seen ten or more times. The genes are TRBV28 and TRBJ2-1, with D unresolved. Germline CDR1 and CDR2: MDHEN and SYDVKM. Trimming stripped 3 bases from V and 5 bases from J, with 8 bases between. This CDR3 contains 13 residues. In nucleotides, the CDR3 is TGTGCCAGCAGTTTGCGGAGCAACAATGAGCAGTTCTTC. It codes for CASSLRSNNEQFF. Using reference TRBV28 and TRBJ2-1 for the parts outside the CDR3, the full variable domain is DVKVTQSSRYLVKRTGEKVFLECVQDMDHENMFWYRQDPGLGLRLIYFSYDVKMKEKGDIPEGYSVSREKKERFSLILESASTNQTSMYLCASSLRSNNEQFFGPGTRLTVL.

The chain recombines TRBV19 with TRBJ1-1; D uncertain. This CDR3 has 15 amino acids. Trimming removed 3 bases from V and 0 bases from J, with 11 bases in between. CDR1 is LNHDA and CDR2 is SQIVND in the germline V gene (reference sequence). CDR3: CASSMAIRLNTEAFF. The DNA of the CDR3 is TGTGCCAGTAGTATGGCAATCCGATTGAACACTGAAGCTTTCTTT.

The CDR3 loop reads CSVAGRSNEKLFF. CDR3 sequence (DNA): TGCAGCGTTGCGGGACGTTCTAATGAAAAACTGTTTTTT. The chain combines TRBV29-1 with TRBJ1-4; D perhaps matches TRBD1 (5 bases). CDR3 length: 13 amino acids. Trimming stripped 4 bases from V and 3 bases from J, with 9 bases between. Germline V gene data show CDR1 as SQVTM and CDR2 as ANQGSEA. The complete variable domain, with remaining parts taken from reference TRBV29-1 and TRBJ1-4, reads SAVISQKPSRDICQRGTSLTIQCQVDSQVTMMFWYRQQPGQSLTLIATANQGSEATYESGFVIDKFPISRPNLTFSTLTVSNMSPEDSSIYLCSVAGRSNEKLFFGSGTQLSVL.

The chain combines TRBV5-1 with TRBJ1-1; D gene ambiguous. CDR3 length: 15 amino acids. The V and J ends lost 3 bases and 7 bases respectively, with 19 bases between them. CDR1 and CDR2 (germline): SGHRS, YFSETQ. The CDR3 DNA reads TGCGCCAGCAGCTCCGAGCCCGCGGTCCGGGATGAAGCTTTCTTT. It yields the protein CASSSEPAVRDEAFF.

The gene calls are TRBV10-3 and TRBJ2-1; TRBD2 might be the D (5 bases). This CDR3 is 14 amino acids long. Trimming took off 3 bases at V and 5 bases at J, with 11 bases between the two ends. The germline V gene encodes CDR1 ENHRY and CDR2 SYGVKD. CDR3 in amino acids: CAISDWISDNEQFF. CDR3 sequence (DNA): TGTGCCATCAGTGACTGGATTAGCGACAATGAGCAGTTCTTC.

In this sample, this clonotype turned up many times. The CDR3 loop is CASSLDLLGSTAFSGANVLTF. The CDR3 DNA follows: TGTGCCAGCAGCTTAGACCTTTTGGGCAGTACTGCATTCTCTGGGGCCAACGTCCTGACTTTC. The V gene is TRBV7-9, the J gene TRBJ2-6; D not certain. Trimming pared 1 base from V and 0 bases from J, leaving 22 bases between. CDR3 length: 21 residues. CDR1 and CDR2 (germline): SEHNR, FQNEAQ (reference sequence). Filled out from reference TRBV7-9 and TRBJ2-6, the complete variable domain reads DTGVSQNPRHKITKRGQNVTFRCDPISEHNRLYWYRQTLGQGPEFLTYFQNEAQLEKSRLLSDRFSAERPKGSFSTLEIQRTEQGDSAMYLCASSLDLLGSTAFSGANVLTFGAGSRLTVL.

This clonotype was counted between two and nine times. The chain employs TRBV11-2 and TRBJ1-2; possibly TRBD1 for D (5 bases). Trimming removed 5 bases from V and 5 bases from J, with 12 bases in between. This CDR3 spans 13 amino acids. The germline gives CDR1 SGHAT, CDR2 FQNNGV. This CDR3 is CASSPRVPYGYTF. The DNA for the CDR3 is TGTGCCAGCAGCCCCAGGGTCCCTTATGGCTACACCTTC.

The rearrangement uses TRBV5-4 and TRBJ1-1; 10 positions match TRBD1. Germline-derived CDR1 and CDR2 are SGHNT and YYREEE (reference sequence). With 4 bases clipped from V and 8 bases from J, the junction kept 17 bases outside the gene matches. CDR3 size: 17 residues. The CDR3 region is CASSQRQGASVWVEAFF. The CDR3 DNA reads TGTGCCAGCAGCCAAAGACAGGGGGCTTCGGTTTGGGTGGAAGCTTTCTTT.